The clone carrying this TCR beta chain was seen a few times. Antigen specificity is unknown. CDR3 length: 16 residues. Germline V gene data show CDR1 as DFQATT and CDR2 as SNEGSKA (reference sequence). V shed 1 base and J 2 bases; nucleotides not matched to a gene: 8. This sample is part of a study of response to subunit inactivated influenza vaccine. A single record per CDR3 protein comes from TCRdb applying MiXCR to the RT-PCR reads. The sample records about 530,000 distinct CDR3 sequences, 10% to 15% being singletons. Study findings and constraints: New T cells are recruited in small numbers by each seasonal influenza vaccination, according to the authors' suggestion.

The genes are TRBV20-1 and TRBJ2-3; TRBD2 agrees at 8 bases. This clonotype originated in a man aged 50 or older who received an inactivated influenza vaccine. Source: PBMCs from blood, taken about 6 weeks after vaccination. This CDR3 is CSARVGSGILTDTQYF. Here the CDR3 DNA reads TGCAGTGCTAGAGTAGGTAGCGGGATTCTCACAGATACGCAGTATTTT.